This TCR beta chain emerged from a study of shared clonotypes between healthy human individuals. Trimming took off 1 base at V and 3 bases at J, with 8 bases between the two ends. The CDR3 consists of 13 residues. From germline, CDR1 is SGHRS and CDR2 YFSETQ. Measured with immunoSEQ multiplex PCR; TCRdb has only the in-frame clones, and not every one. In the table there are roughly 1,600,000 clones, about 98.5% of which are singletons. Study results and caveats: Generally, naive subsets came out with larger estimated richness than memory subsets. What limited the represented genetic and exposure-history diversity was the small number of donors.

For this clone: The antigen remains undetermined. The same CDR3 arises from other DNA sequences in this sample as well.

The rearrangement links TRBV5-1 to TRBJ2-7, with D possibly matching TRBD1 (6 bases). The source material was naive CD4+ T cells sorted from blood. As for subset: CD45RA+ positively selected. The clonotype comes from a man aged 25-40 years in good health. CDR3 nucleotide sequence: TGCGCCAGCAGCTTGTCACAGGGCTACGAGCAGTACTTC. Translating gives CASSLSQGYEQYF.